This record looks at one TCR beta chain sequence and its context. These data come from a study of cytomegalovirus exposure and HLA in healthy donors. As for the study in general: A later analysis reported the same platform for the 120 validation repertoires and the roughly 700 first-cohort repertoires.

Clones were sequenced by immunoSEQ multiplex PCR, and TCRdb holds only the in-frame ones, with some missing. The sample includes 70,000 or so clones, 94% of them seen just once. Germline CDR1 SNHLY, CDR2 FYNNEI. The CDR3 covers 13 residues. Trimming shortened V by 7 bases and J by 3 bases, and 12 bases separated the two germline ends. The receptor comes from a man younger than 35 in good health and CMV-seropositive. The chain couples TRBV2 to TRBJ2-5, with D possibly TRBD2 on 6 matching bases. The specimen sequenced was PBMCs. CDR3 region: CASIRGGKETQYF. The DNA of the CDR3 is TGTGCCAGCATCCGGGGCGGGAAAGAGACCCAGTACTTC. Combining the CDR3 with reference TRBV2 and TRBJ2-5 gives the whole variable domain EPEVTQTPSHQVTQMGQEVILRCVPISNHLYFYWYRQILGQKVEFLVSFYNNEISEKSEIFDDQFSVERPDGSNFTLKIRSTKLEDSAMYFCASIRGGKETQYFGPGTRLLVL.